This T cell receptor (beta chain) was recovered during a study of T-cell reconstitution after alpha-beta-depleted transplantation in children. As to this clonotype: Antigen: not known.

Study-wide results and caveats: T-cell counts and diversity were attributed mostly to newly produced T cells one year after transplant.

Germline values: CDR1 SGHTA, CDR2 FQGNSA. This CDR3 spans 16 amino acids. With V trimmed by 1 base and J by 0 bases, 4 bases remained unmatched. A TCRbeta library incorporating unique molecular identifiers was prepared. TCRdb re-called the PCR reads with MiXCR, one entry per CDR3 protein. The sample has about 980,000 distinct CDR3 sequences; roughly 29% are singletons. Sequenced material: PBMCs, mostly from graft donor cells, taken 360 days after TCRalphabeta/CD19-depleted stem cell transplant. The chain employs TRBV7-2 and TRBJ2-3; 7 positions match TRBD1. This TCR derives from a boy under two years old who had a stem cell transplant for SCID, so the T cells may come from the graft donor. As DNA, the CDR3 is TGTGCCAGCAGCTTAGTAAGGGGGCTCAGCACAGATACGCAGTATTTT. Translated, it gives CASSLVRGLSTDTQYF. Full variable domain (missing parts from reference TRBV7-2 and TRBJ2-3): GAGVSQSPSNKVTEKGKDVELRCDPISGHTALYWYRQSLGQGLEFLIYFQGNSAPDKSGLPSDRFSAERTGGSVSTLTIQRTQQEDSAVYLCASSLVRGLSTDTQYFGPGTRLTVL.